The rows below give T cell receptor beta chains drawn from one sample of a study of cytomegalovirus exposure and HLA in healthy donors. Repertoires were generated with immunoSEQ multiplex PCR, while TCRdb's copy carries only in-frame clones and drops some. The repertoire consists of hundreds of thousands of clones, with approximately 80% occurring once and the leading ten covering 0.22%. Sequenced material: PBMCs. These receptor sequences come from a girl aged 2-10 years in good health and CMV-seronegative. The CDR3 runs from the conserved cysteine through the conserved F or W. Each record gives: D gene, clone size, V gene, J gene, CDR3 protein, CDR3 DNA. A D gene is named only where the DNA matches it firmly. Expanded clones are given a class, and other clones once, few, many or no size at all.

TRBD2	-	TRBV7-9	TRBJ2-1	CASSLVLAGAEQFF	TGTGCCAGCAGCCTAGTACTAGCGGGCGCCGAGCAGTTCTTC
TRBD2	-	TRBV7-4	TRBJ2-7	CASRGRAGGYSYEQYF	TGTGCCAGCAGGGGGCGGGCGGGGGGATACTCCTACGAGCAGTACTTC
TRBD1	-	TRBV7-6	TRBJ2-2	CASSLGWGQSTGELFF	TGTGCCAGCAGCCTAGGTTGGGGACAGTCCACCGGGGAGCTGTTTTTT
TRBD1	-	TRBV5-4	TRBJ2-7	CASRRTGGPYEQYF	TGTGCCAGCAGACGGACAGGGGGCCCCTACGAGCAGTACTTC
-	-	TRBV7-2	TRBJ2-1	CASSPDQGQFF	TGTGCCAGCAGCCCCGACCAGGGGCAGTTCTTC
TRBD2	-	TRBV10-3	TRBJ2-1	CAIRTSGGAADEQFF	TGTGCCATCAGGACTAGCGGGGGGGCCGCAGATGAGCAGTTCTTC
TRBD2	few	TRBV25-1	TRBJ2-1	CASSGLGLAGAEQFF	TGTGCCAGCAGTGGTCTCGGACTAGCGGGAGCTGAGCAGTTCTTC
-	-	TRBV5-1	TRBJ1-2	CASSLPPADSYGYTF	TGCGCCAGCAGCTTACCCCCGGCGGACAGCTATGGCTACACCTTC
-	once	TRBV7-9	TRBJ2-1	CASSLDFLNEQFF	TGTGCCAGCAGCTTAGATTTCCTCAATGAGCAGTTCTTC
TRBD1	few	TRBV6-1	TRBJ2-3	CASSETGITDTQYF	TGTGCCAGCAGTGAGACAGGGATCACAGATACGCAGTATTTT
-	-	TRBV9	TRBJ2-5	CASSVLGGLQETQYF	TGTGCCAGCAGCGTATTAGGGGGTCTTCAAGAGACCCAGTACTTC
TRBD1	-	TRBV7-9	TRBJ1-5	CASSLGAGGNQPQHF	TGTGCCAGCAGCTTAGGGGCAGGGGGGAATCAGCCCCAGCATTTT
-	-	TRBV7-9	TRBJ2-7	CASSLGREPYEQYF	TGTGCCAGCAGCTTAGGCAGGGAACCCTACGAGCAGTACTTC
-	-	TRBV11-2	TRBJ1-2	CASSLPQIYGYTF	TGTGCCAGCAGCTTGCCACAGATCTATGGCTACACCTTC
-	-	TRBV25-1	TRBJ2-3	CASSWPGTDTQYF	TGTGCCAGCAGCTGGCCGGGTACAGATACGCAGTATTTT
-	-	TRBV2	TRBJ1-3	CASGRANSGNTIYF	TGTGCCAGCGGCAGGGCCAACTCTGGAAACACCATATATTTT
-	-	TRBV6-1	TRBJ2-7	CASSEVLVGETRSYEQYF	TGTGCCAGCAGTGAAGTACTGGTTGGAGAGACGAGATCCTACGAGCAGTACTTC
-	-	TRBV6-5	TRBJ2-6	CASRGPGANVLTF	TGTGCCAGCCGGGGTCCCGGGGCCAACGTCCTGACTTTC
-	-	TRBV27	TRBJ2-1	CASSLRDRGNEQFF	TGTGCCAGCAGTTTACGGGATCGCGGCAATGAGCAGTTCTTC
-	-	TRBV6-5	TRBJ2-7	CASSYDFNEQYF	TGTGCCAGCAGTTACGATTTCAACGAGCAGTACTTC
TRBD2	-	TRBV9	TRBJ2-5	CASSAWGGETQYF	TGTGCCAGCAGCGCCTGGGGGGGGGAGACCCAGTACTTC
-	-	TRBV6-5	TRBJ1-1	CASSLRLPNTEAFF	TGTGCCAGCAGTCTCCGACTGCCGAACACTGAAGCTTTCTTT
TRBD1	-	TRBV6-6	TRBJ2-7	CASSYPGQSYEQYF	TGTGCCAGCAGTTACCCGGGACAGTCCTACGAGCAGTACTTC
TRBD2	-	TRBV5-4	TRBJ2-5	CASSLGAAGGPEETQYF	TGTGCCAGCAGCTTGGGCGCGGCGGGAGGGCCCGAAGAGACCCAGTACTTC
-	-	TRBV27	TRBJ2-7	CASSLSVPGGGSYEQYF	TGTGCCAGCAGTTTATCAGTCCCCGGGGGTGGCTCCTACGAGCAGTACTTC
-	once	TRBV6-1	TRBJ1-5	CASQEGSAQPQHF	TGTGCCAGCCAGGAGGGGTCGGCTCAGCCCCAGCATTTT
-	-	TRBV29-1	TRBJ1-2	CSVLGARGYTF	TGCAGCGTTCTGGGGGCGCGTGGCTACACCTTC
TRBD1	-	TRBV6-1	TRBJ1-2	CASSEFTGGGYGYTF	TGTGCCAGCAGTGAATTCACAGGGGGCGGATATGGCTACACCTTC
-	-	TRBV7-9	TRBJ2-7	CASSSTMTLSYEQYF	TGTGCCAGCAGCTCAACCATGACACTCTCCTACGAGCAGTACTTC
TRBD2	once	TRBV10-3	TRBJ2-5	CAISEGPFPGGVQETQYF	TGTGCCATCAGTGAAGGCCCATTTCCGGGAGGGGTCCAAGAGACCCAGTACTTC
-	-	TRBV27	TRBJ2-2	CASSPYYQGATGELFF	TGTGCCAGCAGCCCCTATTATCAGGGTGCAACCGGGGAGCTGTTTTTT
TRBD1	few	TRBV7-7	TRBJ2-6	CASPPGTGFRANVLTF	TGTGCCAGTCCGCCCGGGACAGGGTTTAGGGCCAACGTCCTGACTTTC
TRBD1	-	TRBV30	TRBJ1-2	CAWSPPGQLYYGYTF	TGTGCCTGGAGTCCTCCGGGACAGCTTTACTATGGCTACACCTTC
TRBD1	-	TRBV9	TRBJ2-1	CASTVLQGDLGDNEQFF	TGTGCCAGCACCGTCTTACAGGGGGATCTTGGGGACAATGAGCAGTTCTTC
-	-	TRBV10-3	TRBJ2-3	CAISEPEVDTQYF	TGTGCCATCAGTGAACCGGAGGTCGATACGCAGTATTTT
TRBD2	once	TRBV4-2	TRBJ2-5	CASSGVLAGVSGETQYF	TGTGCCAGCAGCGGTGTGTTAGCGGGGGTGTCGGGAGAGACCCAGTACTTC
-	-	TRBV29-1	TRBJ2-7	CSGGDFGYEQYF	TGCAGCGGGGGGGACTTCGGCTACGAGCAGTACTTC
-	-	TRBV6-1	TRBJ2-7	CASSEFPSYEQYF	TGTGCCAGCAGTGAATTCCCTTCCTACGAGCAGTACTTC